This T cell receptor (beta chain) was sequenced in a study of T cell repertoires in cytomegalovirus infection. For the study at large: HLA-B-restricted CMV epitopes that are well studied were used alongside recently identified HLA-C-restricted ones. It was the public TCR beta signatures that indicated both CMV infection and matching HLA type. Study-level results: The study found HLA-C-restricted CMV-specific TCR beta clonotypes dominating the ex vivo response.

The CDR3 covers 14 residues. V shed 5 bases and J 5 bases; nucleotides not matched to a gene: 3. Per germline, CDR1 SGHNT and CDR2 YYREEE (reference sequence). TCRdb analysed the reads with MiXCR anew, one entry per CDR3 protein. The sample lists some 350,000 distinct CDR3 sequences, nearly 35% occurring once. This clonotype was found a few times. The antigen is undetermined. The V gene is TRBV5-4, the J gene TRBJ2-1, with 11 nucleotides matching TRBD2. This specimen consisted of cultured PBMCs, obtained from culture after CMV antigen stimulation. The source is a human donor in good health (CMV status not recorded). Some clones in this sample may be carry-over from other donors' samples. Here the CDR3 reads CASSVGLADNEQFF. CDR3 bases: TGTGCCAGCAGTGTGGGACTAGCGGACAATGAGCAGTTCTTC. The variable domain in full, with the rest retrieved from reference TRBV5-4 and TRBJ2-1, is ETGVTQSPTHLIKTRGQQVTLRCSSQSGHNTVSWYQQALGQGPQFIFQYYREEENGRGNFPPRFSGLQFPNYSSELNVNALELDDSALYLCASSVGLADNEQFFGPGTRLTVL.